This entry features one T cell receptor (beta chain) sequence. Its antigen is not identified. One junction end does not reproduce the germline sequence, and a read error may be involved. Other DNA sequences in this sample translate to the same CDR3. This sample was taken from a study of Tregs in tolerant kidney transplant recipients. Study background: Mixed chimerism was transient after nonmyeloablative marrow transplants from related graft donors. Regarding the study as a whole: Validation in larger populations is needed because few patients were studied. Nucleotide sequences could not be compared across some patients' samples due to primer changes.

Germline V lookup: CDR1 SGHDT, CDR2 YYEEEE. CDR3 length: 15 residues. Measured with immunoSEQ multiplex PCR; TCRdb has only the in-frame clones, and not every one. The table shows about 66,000 clones, with about nine tenths occurring only once. The sample in question was CD8+ T cells from blood, obtained before the transplant. This sequence was found in a human donor who received a combined kidney and bone marrow transplant. The V and J genes are TRBV5-6 and TRBJ1-6; no reliable D call. CDR3 sequence reads: CASSSDRHSNSPLHF. The CDR3 DNA reads TGTGCCAGCAGCTCCGACCGGCACAGTAATTCCCCCCTCCACTTT.